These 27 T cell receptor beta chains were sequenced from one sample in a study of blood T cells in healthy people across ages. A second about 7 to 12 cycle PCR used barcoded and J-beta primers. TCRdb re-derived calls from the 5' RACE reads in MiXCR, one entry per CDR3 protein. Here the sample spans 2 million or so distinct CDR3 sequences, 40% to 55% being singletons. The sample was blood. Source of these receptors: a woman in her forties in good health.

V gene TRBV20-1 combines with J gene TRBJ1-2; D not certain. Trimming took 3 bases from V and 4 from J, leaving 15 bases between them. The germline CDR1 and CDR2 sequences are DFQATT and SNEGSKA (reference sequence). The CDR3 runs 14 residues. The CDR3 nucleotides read TGCAGTGCTAGCCCCGAGATTGGAATCTATGGCTACACCTTC. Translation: CSASPEIGIYGYTF.

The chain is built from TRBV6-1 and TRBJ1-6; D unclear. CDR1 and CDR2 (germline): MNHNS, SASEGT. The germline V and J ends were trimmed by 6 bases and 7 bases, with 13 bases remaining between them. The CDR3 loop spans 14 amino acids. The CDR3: CASREYTGNSPLHF. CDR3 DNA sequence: TGTGCCAGCAGGGAATATACGGGGAATTCACCCCTCCACTTT.

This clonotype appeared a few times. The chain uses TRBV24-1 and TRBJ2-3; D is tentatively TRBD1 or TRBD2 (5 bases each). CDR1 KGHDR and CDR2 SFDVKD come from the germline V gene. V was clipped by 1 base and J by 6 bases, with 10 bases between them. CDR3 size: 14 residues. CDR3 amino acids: CATSDFEGKDTQYF. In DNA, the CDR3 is TGTGCCACCAGTGATTTCGAGGGGAAGGATACGCAGTATTTT.

The CDR3 sequence: CSARTPEQYF. The CDR3 coding sequence is TGCAGTGCTAGAACCCCCGAGCAGTACTTC. The chain links TRBV20-1 to TRBJ2-4; D is uncertain. The J call may not be correct, given that the DNA end is closer to TRBJ2-7. The CDR3 covers 10 residues. CDR1 and CDR2 from the germline V gene are DFQATT and SNEGSKA (reference sequence).

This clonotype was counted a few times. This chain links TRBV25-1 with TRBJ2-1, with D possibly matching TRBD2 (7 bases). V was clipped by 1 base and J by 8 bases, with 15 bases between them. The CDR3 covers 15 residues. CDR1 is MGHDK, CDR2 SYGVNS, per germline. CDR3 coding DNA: TGTGCCAGCAGTGAATTGGGGGGGGGCCGCTATGAGCAGTTCTTC. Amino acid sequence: CASSELGGGRYEQFF.

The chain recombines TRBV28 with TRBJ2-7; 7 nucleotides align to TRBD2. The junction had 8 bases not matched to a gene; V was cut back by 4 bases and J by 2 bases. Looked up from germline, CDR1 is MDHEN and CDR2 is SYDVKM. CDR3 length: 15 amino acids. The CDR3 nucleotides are TGTGCCAGCAGTTCAACCTTAGCGGGTACCTACGAGCAGTACTTC. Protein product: CASSSTLAGTYEQYF.

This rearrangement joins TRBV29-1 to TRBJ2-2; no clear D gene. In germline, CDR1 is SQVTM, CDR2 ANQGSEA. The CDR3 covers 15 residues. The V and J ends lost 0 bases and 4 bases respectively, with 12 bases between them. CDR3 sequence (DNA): TGCAGCGTTGAAGATCGGGTAGGGTCCACCGGGGAGCTGTTTTTT. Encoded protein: CSVEDRVGSTGELFF.

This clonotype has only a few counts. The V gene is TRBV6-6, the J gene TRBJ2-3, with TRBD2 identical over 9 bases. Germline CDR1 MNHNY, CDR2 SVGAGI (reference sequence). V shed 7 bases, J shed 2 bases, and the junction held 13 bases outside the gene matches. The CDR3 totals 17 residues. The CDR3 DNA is TGTGCCAGCACCACCAACAGGGTAGCGGGGGTCACAGATACGCAGTATTTT. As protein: CASTTNRVAGVTDTQYF.

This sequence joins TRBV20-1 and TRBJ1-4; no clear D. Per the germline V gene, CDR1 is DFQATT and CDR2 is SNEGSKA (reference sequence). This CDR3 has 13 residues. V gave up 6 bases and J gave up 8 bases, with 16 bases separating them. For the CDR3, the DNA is TGCAGTGCCTCTGGAGGGAGGGAAGAAAAACTGTTTTTT. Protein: CSASGGREEKLFF.

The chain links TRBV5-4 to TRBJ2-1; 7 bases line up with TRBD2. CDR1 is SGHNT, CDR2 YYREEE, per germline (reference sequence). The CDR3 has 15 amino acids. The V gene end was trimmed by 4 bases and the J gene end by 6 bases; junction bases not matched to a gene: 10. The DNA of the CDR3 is TGTGCCAGCAGCCGCGGGAGTGAGGGTGCCAATGAGCAGTTCTTC. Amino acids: CASSRGSEGANEQFF.

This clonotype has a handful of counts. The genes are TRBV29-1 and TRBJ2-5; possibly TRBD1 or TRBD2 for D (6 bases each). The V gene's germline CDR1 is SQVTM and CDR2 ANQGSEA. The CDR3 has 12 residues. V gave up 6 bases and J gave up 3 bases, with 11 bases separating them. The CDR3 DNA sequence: TGCAGCGTGCCGGAGGGGGAAGAGACCCAGTACTTC. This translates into CSVPEGEETQYF.

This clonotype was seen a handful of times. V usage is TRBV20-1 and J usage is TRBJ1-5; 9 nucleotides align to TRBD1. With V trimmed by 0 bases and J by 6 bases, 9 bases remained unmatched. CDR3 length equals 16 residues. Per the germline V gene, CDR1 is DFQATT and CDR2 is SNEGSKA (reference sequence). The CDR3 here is CSARDWGGQGSQPQHF. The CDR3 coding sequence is TGCAGTGCTAGAGATTGGGGCGGACAGGGGAGTCAGCCCCAGCATTTT.

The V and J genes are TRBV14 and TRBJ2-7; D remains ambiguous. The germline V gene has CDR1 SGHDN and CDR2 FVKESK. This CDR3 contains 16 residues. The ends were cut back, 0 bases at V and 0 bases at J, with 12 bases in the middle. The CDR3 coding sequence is TGTGCCAGCAGCCAAGATCATCGGGTGGGCTCCTACGAGCAGTACTTC. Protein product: CASSQDHRVGSYEQYF.

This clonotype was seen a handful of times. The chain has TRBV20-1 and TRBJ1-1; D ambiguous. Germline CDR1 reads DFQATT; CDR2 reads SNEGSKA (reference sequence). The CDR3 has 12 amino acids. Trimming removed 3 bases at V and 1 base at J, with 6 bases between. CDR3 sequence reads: CSARGSNTEAFF. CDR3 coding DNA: TGCAGTGCTAGGGGTTCGAACACTGAAGCTTTCTTT.

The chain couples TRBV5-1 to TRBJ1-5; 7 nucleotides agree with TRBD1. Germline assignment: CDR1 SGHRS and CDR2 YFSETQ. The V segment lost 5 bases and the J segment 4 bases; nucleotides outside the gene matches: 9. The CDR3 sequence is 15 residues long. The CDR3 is CASSLDGTANQPQHF. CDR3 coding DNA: TGCGCCAGCAGTCTTGATGGGACAGCGAATCAGCCCCAGCATTTT.

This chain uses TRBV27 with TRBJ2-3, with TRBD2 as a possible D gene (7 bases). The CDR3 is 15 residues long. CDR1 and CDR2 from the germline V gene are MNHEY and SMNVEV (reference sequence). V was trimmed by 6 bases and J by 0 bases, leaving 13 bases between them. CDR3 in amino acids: CASRQGTTSTDTQYF. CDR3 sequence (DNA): TGTGCCAGCAGGCAGGGGACTACTAGCACAGATACGCAGTATTTT.

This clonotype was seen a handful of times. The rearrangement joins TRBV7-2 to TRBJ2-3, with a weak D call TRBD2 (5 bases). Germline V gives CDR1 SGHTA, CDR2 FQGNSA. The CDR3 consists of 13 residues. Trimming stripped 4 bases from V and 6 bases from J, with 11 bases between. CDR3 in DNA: TGTGCCAGCAGCTCTAGTACGGGGGATACGCAGTATTTT. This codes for CASSSSTGDTQYF.

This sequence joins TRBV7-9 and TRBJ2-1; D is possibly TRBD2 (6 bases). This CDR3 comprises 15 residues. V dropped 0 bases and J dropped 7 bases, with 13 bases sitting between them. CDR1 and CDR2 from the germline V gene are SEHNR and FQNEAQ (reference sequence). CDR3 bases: TGTGCCAGCAGCTTAGCCTCGGGACGGGAGAATGAGCAGTTCTTC. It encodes CASSLASGRENEQFF.

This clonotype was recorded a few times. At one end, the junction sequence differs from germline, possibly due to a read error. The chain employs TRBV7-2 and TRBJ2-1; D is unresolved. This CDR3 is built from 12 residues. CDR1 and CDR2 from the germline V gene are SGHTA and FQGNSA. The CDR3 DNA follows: TGTGTCAGCACCCCCTACGGCAATGAGCAGTTCTTC. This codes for CVSTPYGNEQFF.

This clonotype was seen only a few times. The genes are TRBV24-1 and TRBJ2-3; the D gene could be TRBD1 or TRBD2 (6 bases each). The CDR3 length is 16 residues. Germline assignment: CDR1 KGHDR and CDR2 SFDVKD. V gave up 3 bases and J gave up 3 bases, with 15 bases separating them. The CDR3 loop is CATSDPRRGSTDTQYF. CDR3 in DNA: TGTGCCACCAGTGATCCTCGGAGGGGGTCGACAGATACGCAGTATTTT.

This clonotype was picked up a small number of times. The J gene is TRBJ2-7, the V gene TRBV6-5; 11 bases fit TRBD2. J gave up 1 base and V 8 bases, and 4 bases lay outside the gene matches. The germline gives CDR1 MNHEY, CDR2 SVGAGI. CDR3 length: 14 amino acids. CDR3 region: CASRLAGISYEQYF. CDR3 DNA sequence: TGTGCCAGCCGACTAGCGGGGATTTCCTACGAGCAGTACTTC.

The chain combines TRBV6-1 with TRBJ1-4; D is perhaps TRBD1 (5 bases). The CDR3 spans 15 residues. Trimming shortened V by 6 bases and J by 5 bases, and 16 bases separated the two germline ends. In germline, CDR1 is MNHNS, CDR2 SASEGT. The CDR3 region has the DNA TGTGCCAGCAGGACCTGGGGGACGGGGAATGAAAAACTGTTTTTT. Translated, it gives CASRTWGTGNEKLFF.

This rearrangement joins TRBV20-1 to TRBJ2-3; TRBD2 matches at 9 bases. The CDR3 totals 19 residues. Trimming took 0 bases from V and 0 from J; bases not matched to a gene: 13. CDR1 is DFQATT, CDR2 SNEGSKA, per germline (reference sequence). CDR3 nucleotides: TGCAGTGCTAGAGACCCCACTAGCGGGCCCAGCACTAGCACAGATACGCAGTATTTT. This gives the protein CSARDPTSGPSTSTDTQYF.

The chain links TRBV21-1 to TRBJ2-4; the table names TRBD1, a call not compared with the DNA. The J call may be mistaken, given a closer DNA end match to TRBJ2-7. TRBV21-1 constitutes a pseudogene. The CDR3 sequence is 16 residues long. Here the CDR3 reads CASRKPFGTEGYEQYF. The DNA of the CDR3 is TGTGCCAGCAGGAAACCCTTCGGGACAGAGGGCTACGAGCAGTACTTC.

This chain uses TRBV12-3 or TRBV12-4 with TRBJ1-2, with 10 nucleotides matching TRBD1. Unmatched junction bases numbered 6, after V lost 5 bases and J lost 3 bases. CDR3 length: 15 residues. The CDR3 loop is CASSVTGGEDYGYTF. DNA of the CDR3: TGTGCCAGCAGTGTGACAGGGGGCGAAGACTATGGCTACACCTTC.

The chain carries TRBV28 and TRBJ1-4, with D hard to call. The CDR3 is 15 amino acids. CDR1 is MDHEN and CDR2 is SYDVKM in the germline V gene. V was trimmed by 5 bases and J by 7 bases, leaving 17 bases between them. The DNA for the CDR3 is TGTGCCAGCAGTACGGCTTATTTTGGGCCTGAAAAACTGTTTTTT. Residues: CASSTAYFGPEKLFF.

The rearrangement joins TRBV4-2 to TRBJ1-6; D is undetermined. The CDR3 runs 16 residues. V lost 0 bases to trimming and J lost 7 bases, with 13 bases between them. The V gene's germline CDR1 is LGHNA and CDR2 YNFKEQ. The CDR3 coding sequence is TGTGCCAGCAGCCAAGAGGTCGTTATCTCGAATTCACCCCTCCACTTT. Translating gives CASSQEVVISNSPLHF.